The text below deals with one T cell receptor (beta chain). In the study's own analysis: Estimation of nucleated cell counts relied on the amplification of reference gene primers. Using immunoSEQ multiplex PCR, the repertoire was profiled, and TCRdb retains in-frame clones only, with some absent. The V and J calls and clone size were taken over from that table, and D and trimming were inferred from the DNA. The sample carries about 50,000 clones, approximately 91% recorded once. The sample originates from a study of blood T cell repertoires in COVID-19. For the study at large: Nucleic acid was either cDNA or gDNA, and it came from T cells, B-cell-depleted T cells, or PBMCs.

The V segment lost 2 bases and the J segment 5 bases; nucleotides outside the gene matches: 4. The CDR3 contains 15 residues. CDR1 is KGHSH and CDR2 is LQKENI in the germline V gene. Material for sequencing was peripheral blood. The TCR originated in an elderly woman with acute or convalescent COVID-19. V and J are TRBV18 and TRBJ1-1, with 11 nucleotides matching TRBD1. Written as DNA, the CDR3 is TGTGCCAGCTCACCAAATTGGGACAGGGGGACTGAAGCTTTCTTT. It specifies CASSPNWDRGTEAFF.